This entry is about one T cell receptor (beta chain). Its antigen is not known. The PCR had 60 Vbeta and 13 Jbeta primers. The repertoire was sequenced with immunoSEQ multiplex PCR; TCRdb's copy has only in-frame clones and lacks some. The profile shows about 160,000 clones, around 77% of them singletons. The source of the sample is a study of cytomegalovirus exposure and HLA in healthy donors. The study's findings and limits: In an earlier analysis, productive rearrangement rates for most beta V segments clustered near 87% or 30%.

Sequenced input: PBMCs. This receptor was taken from a woman in her 30s in good health and CMV-seronegative.

CDR3 in amino acids: CASSPWGQGESGANVLTF. The CDR3, as DNA: TGTGCCAGCAGCCCGTGGGGACAGGGCGAGTCTGGGGCCAACGTCCTGACTTTC. The chain combines TRBV9 with TRBJ2-6; 9 bases fit TRBD1. V lost 4 bases, J lost 1 base, and 9 bases stayed unmatched. The germline V gene has CDR1 SGDLS and CDR2 YYNGEE. CDR3 size: 18 residues.